The clone carrying this T cell receptor beta chain showed up just a few times. The target antigen is unknown. This entry is derived from a study of a mutant IDH1 vaccine in newly diagnosed glioma. The wider study: Investigators started vaccination 4-6 weeks after radiotherapy alone, or with temozolomide cycles.

The CDR3 has 13 residues. The junction had 10 bases not matched to a gene; V was cut back by 2 bases and J by 10 bases. Per the germline V gene, CDR1 is GTSNPN and CDR2 is SVGIG (reference sequence). Assay used: immunoSEQ multiplex PCR; TCRdb lists only in-frame clones, some missing. The sample includes roughly 120,000 clones, just under 80% of them seen just once. Time point defined: week 11, during vaccination. Vaccine doses each comprised 300 ug of mutant IDH1 20-mer peptide, with topical imiquimod. The sample consisted of PBMCs, taken from a glioma patient whose treatment included an IDH1 peptide vaccine. The receptor's source is a middle-aged man with glioma. The chain joins TRBV30 to TRBJ1-1; 7 nucleotides line up with TRBD1. In DNA form, the CDR3 reads TGTGCCTGGAGTACGGGACAGACTCTTGGAGCTTTCTTT. Translation: CAWSTGQTLGAFF.